The source of this T cell receptor beta chain is a study of CD8 T cells in Susac syndrome. RNA in amounts of roughly 0.5 to 1 ug was reverse transcribed with random hexamers. Across 54 Vbeta and 13 Jbeta, immunoSEQ multiplex PCR amplified TCR beta CDR3. TCRdb ran MiXCR on the immunoSEQ multiplex PCR reads and lists one entry per CDR3 protein. The table includes around 20,000 distinct CDR3 sequences, roughly 95% detected once. From blood CD8+ and CD4+ T cells, the TCR beta chain was sequenced. While CD8+ and CD4+ T cells were isolated negatively, TEMRA cells were enriched by FACS. CDR1 and CDR2 from the germline V gene are SGDLS and YYNGEE. Trimming cost V 0 bases and J 8 bases, with 12 bases left between them. CDR3 length: 14 amino acids.

The genes are TRBV9 and TRBJ2-1; D unresolved. This receptor was taken from a human donor in good health. Material: CD8+ T cells from PBMCs. Written as DNA, the CDR3 is TGTGCCAGCAGCGTAGGGACGGTTTTGGATGAGCAGTTCTTC. Amino acid sequence: CASSVGTVLDEQFF.